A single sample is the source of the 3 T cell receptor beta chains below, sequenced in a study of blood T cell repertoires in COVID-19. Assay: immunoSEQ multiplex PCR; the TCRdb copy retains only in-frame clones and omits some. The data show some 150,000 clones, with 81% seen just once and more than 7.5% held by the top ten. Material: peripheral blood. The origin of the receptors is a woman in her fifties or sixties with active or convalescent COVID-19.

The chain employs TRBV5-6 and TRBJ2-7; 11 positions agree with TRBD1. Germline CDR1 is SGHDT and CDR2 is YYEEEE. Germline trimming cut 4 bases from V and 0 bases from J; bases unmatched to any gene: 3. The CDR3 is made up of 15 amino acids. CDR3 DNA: TGTGCCAGCAGCCGGACAGGGGGCAGCTCCTACGAGCAGTACTTC. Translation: CASSRTGGSSYEQYF.

The CDR3 region is CASSKYQRAVRNIQYF. In DNA, the CDR3 is TGTGCCAGCAGCAAATATCAGAGAGCAGTCAGGAACATTCAGTACTTC. This chain connects TRBV21-1 to TRBJ2-4; the table's D call, TRBD1, has no DNA check behind it. TRBV21-1 corresponds to a pseudogene. This CDR3 is 16 amino acids long.

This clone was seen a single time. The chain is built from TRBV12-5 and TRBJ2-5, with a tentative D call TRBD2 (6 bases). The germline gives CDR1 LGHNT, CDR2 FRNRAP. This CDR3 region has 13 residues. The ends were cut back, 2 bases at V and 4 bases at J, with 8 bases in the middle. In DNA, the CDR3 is TGTGCTAGTGGTTTGTGGAGGGGAGAGACCCAGTACTTC. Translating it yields CASGLWRGETQYF.